The 13 T cell receptor beta chains in this list originate from one sample, sequenced in a study of shared clonotypes between healthy human individuals. The repertoire was sequenced with immunoSEQ multiplex PCR; TCRdb's copy has only in-frame clones and lacks some. The sample shows roughly 2.2 million clones, roughly 90% of them seen only once. Sequencing was carried out using naive CD4+ T cells from PBMCs. As for subset: CD45RA+ positively selected. Receptor source: a young man in good health. Some clones in this sample may be carry-over from other donors' samples.

Notes on this clone: This sample includes further DNA sequences coding for the same CDR3. DNA for the CDR3: TGTGCCTGGAGTGTTAGCACAGATACGCAGTATTTT. Protein: CAWSVSTDTQYF. The chain employs TRBV30 and TRBJ2-3; D remains ambiguous. Deletions cut 0 bases from V and 0 bases from J, with 1 base between. CDR3 size: 12 residues. Germline V gene sequence: CDR1 GTSNPN, CDR2 SVGIG (reference sequence).

This chain connects TRBV7-8 to TRBJ1-1; the D gene is possibly TRBD1 (5 bases). Germline V CDR1 and CDR2: SGHVS, FQNEAQ. V lost 3 bases, J lost 0 bases, and 11 bases lay in between. The CDR3 is made up of 15 amino acids. The CDR3 DNA follows: TGTGCCAGCAGCTTGTTTGACAGATTGAACACTGAAGCTTTCTTT. Translating it yields CASSLFDRLNTEAFF.

The chain links TRBV4-1 to TRBJ1-5; the match to TRBD1 covers 8 bases. Germline V lookup: CDR1 MGHRA, CDR2 YSYEKL. Unmatched junction bases numbered 6, after V lost 1 base and J lost 1 base. The CDR3 runs to 17 residues. DNA of the CDR3: TGCGCCAGCAGCCAAGGGGACAGGCGGTCGAGCAATCAGCCCCAGCATTTT. Amino acid sequence: CASSQGDRRSSNQPQHF.

V gene TRBV28 combines with J gene TRBJ2-3, with 7 bases matching TRBD2. V was pared by 5 bases and J by 2 bases, with 7 bases of the junction left unmatched. This CDR3 has 15 residues. Germline CDR1 and CDR2: MDHEN and SYDVKM. In DNA, the CDR3 is TGTGCCAGCAGTCCCGGGGGGATGTACACAGATACGCAGTATTTT. It codes for CASSPGGMYTDTQYF.

The chain combines TRBV5-4 with TRBJ2-3; D gene ambiguous. V was pared by 1 base and J by 4 bases, with 22 bases between. CDR1 and CDR2 (germline): SGHNT, YYREEE (reference sequence). The length of the CDR3 is 18 residues. CDR3 residues: CASSLSEVKASNPDTQYF. The DNA of the CDR3 is TGTGCCAGCAGCTTGTCGGAAGTTAAGGCAAGTAATCCAGATACGCAGTATTTT.

This clone has a handful of counts. The chain carries TRBV4-1 and TRBJ1-2, with D unresolved. The V end was cut by 3 bases, the J end by 4 bases, with 6 bases between. The germline gives CDR1 MGHRA, CDR2 YSYEKL. The CDR3 spans 12 residues. The CDR3 sequence is CASSQYSYGYTF. CDR3 sequence (DNA): TGCGCCAGCAGCCAGTACAGCTATGGCTACACCTTC.

The rearrangement joins TRBV11-2 to TRBJ1-2; 9 bases match TRBD1. Germline assignment: CDR1 SGHAT and CDR2 FQNNGV. The CDR3 covers 14 residues. Losses at the gene ends were 5 bases for V and 4 bases for J; bases not matched to a gene: 5. This CDR3 is CASSRDRVAYGYTF. As DNA, the CDR3 is TGTGCCAGCAGCCGGGACAGGGTCGCCTATGGCTACACCTTC.

This chain uses TRBV7-3 with TRBJ2-1; 12 positions match TRBD2. With V trimmed by 6 bases and J by 7 bases, 4 bases remained unmatched. Germline CDR1 and CDR2: SGHTA and FQGTGA. This CDR3 comprises 14 residues. The CDR3: CASRYGLAGNEQFF. The CDR3, as DNA: TGTGCCAGCAGATACGGACTAGCGGGGAATGAGCAGTTCTTC.

The rearrangement uses TRBV5-4 and TRBJ2-3; 16 bases align to TRBD2. The germline gives CDR1 SGHNT, CDR2 YYREEE (reference sequence). The CDR3 totals 16 residues. V dropped 5 bases and J dropped 4; count of bases not matched to a gene: 4. CDR3 DNA sequence: TGTGCCAGCAGTCCCGGGACTAGCGGGAGGGCAGATACGCAGTATTTT. Translating it yields CASSPGTSGRADTQYF. Full variable domain (remainder filled in from reference TRBV5-4 and TRBJ2-3): ETGVTQSPTHLIKTRGQQVTLRCSSQSGHNTVSWYQQALGQGPQFIFQYYREEENGRGNFPPRFSGLQFPNYSSELNVNALELDDSALYLCASSPGTSGRADTQYFGPGTRLTVL.

Comment on this clone: Within the sample, other DNA sequences also encode this same CDR3. The rearrangement uses TRBV19 and TRBJ1-5, with 9 bases that match TRBD1. After removal of 3 bases from V and 4 bases from J, the junction contained 4 bases not matched to a gene. Germline V CDR1 and CDR2: LNHDA, SQIVND (reference sequence). CDR3 length: 15 amino acids. In DNA, the CDR3 is TGTGCCAGTAGTATTACCGGGACAGGGAATCAGCCCCAGCATTTT. This sequence encodes CASSITGTGNQPQHF.

The chain recombines TRBV7-3 with TRBJ2-7; D is perhaps TRBD2 (5 bases). Trimming cost V 1 base and J 6 bases, with 10 bases left between them. Germline V gene sequence: CDR1 SGHTA, CDR2 FQGTGA. The CDR3 loop spans 13 amino acids. The CDR3 loop reads CASSLNSLAEQYF. In nucleotides, the CDR3 is TGTGCCAGCAGCTTAAACTCGCTAGCCGAGCAGTACTTC.

This rearrangement joins TRBV28 to TRBJ1-2; D not resolved. This CDR3 region has 13 residues. Per the germline V gene, CDR1 is MDHEN and CDR2 is SYDVKM. Between the trimmed V and J ends, which lost 7 bases and 2 bases, there was a span of 11 bases. The CDR3 spells CASMSNLNYGYTF. CDR3 nucleotide sequence: TGTGCCAGCATGTCTAATTTGAACTATGGCTACACCTTC.

V gene TRBV7-9 combines with J gene TRBJ2-7, with D uncertain. Trimming took off 3 bases at V and 1 base at J, with 7 bases between the two ends. The CDR3 loop spans 13 amino acids. From germline, CDR1 is SEHNR and CDR2 FQNEAQ (reference sequence). The CDR3 coding sequence is TGTGCCAGCAGCTTGCAGATTTCCTACGAGCAGTACTTC. It codes for CASSLQISYEQYF.